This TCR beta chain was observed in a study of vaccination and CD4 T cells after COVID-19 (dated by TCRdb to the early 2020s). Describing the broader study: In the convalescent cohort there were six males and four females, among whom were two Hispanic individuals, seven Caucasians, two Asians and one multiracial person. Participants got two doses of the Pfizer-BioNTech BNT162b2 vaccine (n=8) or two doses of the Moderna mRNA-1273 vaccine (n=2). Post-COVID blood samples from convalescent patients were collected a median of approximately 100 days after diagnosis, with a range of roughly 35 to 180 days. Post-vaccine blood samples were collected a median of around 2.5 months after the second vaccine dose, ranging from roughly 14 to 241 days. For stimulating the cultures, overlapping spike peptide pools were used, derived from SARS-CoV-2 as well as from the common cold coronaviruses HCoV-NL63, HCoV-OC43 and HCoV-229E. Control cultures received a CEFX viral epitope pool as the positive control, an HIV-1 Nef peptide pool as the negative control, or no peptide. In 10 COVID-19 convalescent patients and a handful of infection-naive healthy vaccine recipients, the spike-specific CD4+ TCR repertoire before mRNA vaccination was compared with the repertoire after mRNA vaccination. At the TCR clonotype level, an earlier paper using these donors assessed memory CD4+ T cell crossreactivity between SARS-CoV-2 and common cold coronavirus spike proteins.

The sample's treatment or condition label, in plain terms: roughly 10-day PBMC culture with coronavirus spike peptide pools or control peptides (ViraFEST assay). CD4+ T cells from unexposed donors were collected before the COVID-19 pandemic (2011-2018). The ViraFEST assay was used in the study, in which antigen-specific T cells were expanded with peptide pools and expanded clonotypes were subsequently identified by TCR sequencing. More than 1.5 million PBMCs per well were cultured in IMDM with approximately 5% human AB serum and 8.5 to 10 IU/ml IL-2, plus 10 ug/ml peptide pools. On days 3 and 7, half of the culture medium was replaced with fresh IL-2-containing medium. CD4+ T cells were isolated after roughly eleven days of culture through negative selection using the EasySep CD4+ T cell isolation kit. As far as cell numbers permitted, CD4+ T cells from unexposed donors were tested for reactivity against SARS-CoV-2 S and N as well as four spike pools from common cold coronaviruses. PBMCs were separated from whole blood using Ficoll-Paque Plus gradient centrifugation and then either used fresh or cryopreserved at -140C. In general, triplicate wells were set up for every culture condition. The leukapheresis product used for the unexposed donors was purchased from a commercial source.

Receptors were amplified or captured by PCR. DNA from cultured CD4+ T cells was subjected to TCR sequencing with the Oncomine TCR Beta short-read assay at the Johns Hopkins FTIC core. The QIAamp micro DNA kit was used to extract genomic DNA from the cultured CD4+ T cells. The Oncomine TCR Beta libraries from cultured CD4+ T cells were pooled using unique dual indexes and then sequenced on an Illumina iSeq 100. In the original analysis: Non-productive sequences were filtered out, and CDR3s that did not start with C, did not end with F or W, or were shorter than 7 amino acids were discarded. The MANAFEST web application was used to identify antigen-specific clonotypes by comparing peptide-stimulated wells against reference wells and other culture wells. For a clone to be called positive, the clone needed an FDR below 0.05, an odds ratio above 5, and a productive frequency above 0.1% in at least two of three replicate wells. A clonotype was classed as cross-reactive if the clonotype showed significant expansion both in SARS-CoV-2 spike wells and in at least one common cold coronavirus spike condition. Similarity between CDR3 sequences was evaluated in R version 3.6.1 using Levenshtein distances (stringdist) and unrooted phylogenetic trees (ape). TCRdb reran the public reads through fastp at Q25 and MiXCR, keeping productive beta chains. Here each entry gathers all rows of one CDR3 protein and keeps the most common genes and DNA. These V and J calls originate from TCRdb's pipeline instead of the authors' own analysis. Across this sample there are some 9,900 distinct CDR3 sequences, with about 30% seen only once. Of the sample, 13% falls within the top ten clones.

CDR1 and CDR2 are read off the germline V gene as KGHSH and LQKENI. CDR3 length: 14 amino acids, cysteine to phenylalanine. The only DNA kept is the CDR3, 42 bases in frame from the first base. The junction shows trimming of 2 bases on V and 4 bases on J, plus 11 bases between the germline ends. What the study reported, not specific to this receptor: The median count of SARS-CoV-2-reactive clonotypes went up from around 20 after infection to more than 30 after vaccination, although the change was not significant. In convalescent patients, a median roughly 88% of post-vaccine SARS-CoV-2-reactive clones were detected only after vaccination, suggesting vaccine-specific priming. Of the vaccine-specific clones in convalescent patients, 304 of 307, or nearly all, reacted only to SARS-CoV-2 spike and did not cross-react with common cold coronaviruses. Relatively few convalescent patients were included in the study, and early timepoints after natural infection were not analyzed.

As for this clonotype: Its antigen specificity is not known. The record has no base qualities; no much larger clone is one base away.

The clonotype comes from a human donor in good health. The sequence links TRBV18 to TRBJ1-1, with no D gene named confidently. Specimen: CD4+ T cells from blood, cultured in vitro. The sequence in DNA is TGTGCCAGCTCACCAGCAGTGGCAGGCACTGAAGCTTTCTTT. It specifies CASSPAVAGTEAFF.